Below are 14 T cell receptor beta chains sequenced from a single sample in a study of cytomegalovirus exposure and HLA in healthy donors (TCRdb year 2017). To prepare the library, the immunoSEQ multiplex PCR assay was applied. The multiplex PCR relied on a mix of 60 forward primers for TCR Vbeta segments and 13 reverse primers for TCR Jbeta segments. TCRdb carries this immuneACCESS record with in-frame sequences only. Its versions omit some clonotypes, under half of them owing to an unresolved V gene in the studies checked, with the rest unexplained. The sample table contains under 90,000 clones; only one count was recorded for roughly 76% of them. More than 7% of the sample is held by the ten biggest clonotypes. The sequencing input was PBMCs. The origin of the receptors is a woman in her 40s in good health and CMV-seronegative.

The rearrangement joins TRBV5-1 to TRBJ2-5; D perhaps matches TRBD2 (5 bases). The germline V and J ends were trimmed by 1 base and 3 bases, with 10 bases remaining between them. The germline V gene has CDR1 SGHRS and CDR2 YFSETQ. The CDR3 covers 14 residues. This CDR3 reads CASSLRGIKETQYF. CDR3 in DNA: TGCGCCAGCAGCTTGCGGGGAATCAAAGAGACCCAGTACTTC. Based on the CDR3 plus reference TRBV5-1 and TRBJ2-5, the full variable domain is KAGVTQTPRYLIKTRGQQVTLSCSPISGHRSVSWYQQTPGQGLQFLFEYFSETQRNKGNFPGRFSGRQFSNSRSEMNVSTLELGDSALYLCASSLRGIKETQYFGPGTRLLVL.

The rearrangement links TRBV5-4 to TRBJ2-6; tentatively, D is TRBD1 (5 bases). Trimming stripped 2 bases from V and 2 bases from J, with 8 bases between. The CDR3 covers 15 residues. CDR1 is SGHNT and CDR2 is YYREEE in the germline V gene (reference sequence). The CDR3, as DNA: TGTGCCAGCAGCTTTCAGGGTCCTGGGGCCAACGTCCTGACTTTC. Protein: CASSFQGPGANVLTF.

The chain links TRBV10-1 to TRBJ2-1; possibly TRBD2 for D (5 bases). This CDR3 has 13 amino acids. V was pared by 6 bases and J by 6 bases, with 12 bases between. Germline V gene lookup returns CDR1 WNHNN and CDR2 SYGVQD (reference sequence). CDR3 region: CASSSGGSNEQFF. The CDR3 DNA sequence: TGCGCCAGCAGCTCTGGTGGGAGCAATGAGCAGTTCTTC.

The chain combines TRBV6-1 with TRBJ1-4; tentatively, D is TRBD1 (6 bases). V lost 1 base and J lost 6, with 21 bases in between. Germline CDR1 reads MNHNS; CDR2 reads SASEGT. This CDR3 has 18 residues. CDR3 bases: TGTGCCAGCAGTGAAGGGACCCAGGGGTTAATCTGGGATGAAAAACTGTTTTTT. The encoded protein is CASSEGTQGLIWDEKLFF.

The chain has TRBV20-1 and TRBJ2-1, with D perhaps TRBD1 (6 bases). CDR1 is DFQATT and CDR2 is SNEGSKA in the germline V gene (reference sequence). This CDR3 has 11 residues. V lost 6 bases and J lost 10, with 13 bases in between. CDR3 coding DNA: TGCAGTGCCAGGGACACACGGGAGCAGTTCTTC. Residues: CSARDTREQFF.

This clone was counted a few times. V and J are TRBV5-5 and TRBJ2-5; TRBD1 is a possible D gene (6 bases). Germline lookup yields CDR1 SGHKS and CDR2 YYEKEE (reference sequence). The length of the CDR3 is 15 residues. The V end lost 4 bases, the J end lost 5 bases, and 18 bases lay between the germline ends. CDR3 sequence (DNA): TGTGCCAGCAGCATATCCACAGGGTTTGGGGAGACCCAGTACTTC. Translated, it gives CASSISTGFGETQYF. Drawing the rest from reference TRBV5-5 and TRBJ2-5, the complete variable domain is DAGVTQSPTHLIKTRGQQVTLRCSPISGHKSVSWYQQVLGQGPQFIFQYYEKEERGRGNFPDRFSARQFPNYSSELNVNALLLGDSALYLCASSISTGFGETQYFGPGTRLLVL.

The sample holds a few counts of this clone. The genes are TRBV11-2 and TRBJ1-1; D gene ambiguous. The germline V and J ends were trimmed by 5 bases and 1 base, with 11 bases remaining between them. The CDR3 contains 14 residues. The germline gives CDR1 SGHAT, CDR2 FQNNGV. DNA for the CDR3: TGTGCCAGCAGCCCAGATCGGGAGAACACTGAAGCTTTCTTT. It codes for CASSPDRENTEAFF.

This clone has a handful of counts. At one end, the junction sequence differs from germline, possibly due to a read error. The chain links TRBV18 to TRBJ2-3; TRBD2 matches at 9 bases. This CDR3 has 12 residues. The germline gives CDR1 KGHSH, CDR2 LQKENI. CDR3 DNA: TGTGCCAGCTCACCACTAGCGGGGGACCCAAGGTTT. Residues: CASSPLAGDPRF.

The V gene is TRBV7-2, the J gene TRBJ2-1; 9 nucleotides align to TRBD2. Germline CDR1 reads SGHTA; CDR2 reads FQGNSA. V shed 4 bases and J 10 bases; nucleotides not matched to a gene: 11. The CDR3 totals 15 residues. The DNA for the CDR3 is TGTGCCAGCAGCTCGTTAGCGGGGGTGCCCGGGGAGCAGTTCTTC. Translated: CASSSLAGVPGEQFF.

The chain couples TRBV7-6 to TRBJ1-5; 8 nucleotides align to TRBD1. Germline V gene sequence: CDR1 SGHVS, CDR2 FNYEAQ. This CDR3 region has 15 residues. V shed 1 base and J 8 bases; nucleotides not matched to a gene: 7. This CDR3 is CASSLGAGGKEPQHF. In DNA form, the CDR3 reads TGTGCCAGCAGCTTAGGGGCAGGGGGCAAGGAGCCCCAGCATTTT.

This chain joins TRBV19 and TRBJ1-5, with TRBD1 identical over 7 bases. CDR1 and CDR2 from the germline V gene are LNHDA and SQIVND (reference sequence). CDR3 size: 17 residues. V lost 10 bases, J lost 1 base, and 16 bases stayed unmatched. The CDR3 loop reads CATSDRGLRWSNQPQHF. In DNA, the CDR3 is TGTGCCACCTCGGATAGGGGGCTACGGTGGAGCAATCAGCCCCAGCATTTT.

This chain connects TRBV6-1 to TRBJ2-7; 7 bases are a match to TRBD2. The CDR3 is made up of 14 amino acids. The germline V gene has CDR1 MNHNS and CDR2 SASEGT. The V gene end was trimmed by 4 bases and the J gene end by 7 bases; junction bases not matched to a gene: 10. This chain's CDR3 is CASSVTSLGGEQYF. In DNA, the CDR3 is TGTGCCAGCAGTGTTACTAGTTTGGGAGGGGAGCAGTACTTC.

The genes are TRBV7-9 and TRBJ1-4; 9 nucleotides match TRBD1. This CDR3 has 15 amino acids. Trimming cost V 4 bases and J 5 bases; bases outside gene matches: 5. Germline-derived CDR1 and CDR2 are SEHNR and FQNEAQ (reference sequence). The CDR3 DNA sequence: TGTGCCAGCAGCTACGGGACAGGGAAAAATGAAAAACTGTTTTTT. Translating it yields CASSYGTGKNEKLFF.

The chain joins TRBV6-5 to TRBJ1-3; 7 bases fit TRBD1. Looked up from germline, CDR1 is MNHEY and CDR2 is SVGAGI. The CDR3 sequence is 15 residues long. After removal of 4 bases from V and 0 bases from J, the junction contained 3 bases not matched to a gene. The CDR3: CASSSDRYSGNTIYF. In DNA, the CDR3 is TGTGCCAGCAGTTCGGACAGGTACTCTGGAAACACCATATATTTT.